This entry features one T cell receptor beta chain sequence. What it recognizes is unknown. This sample is drawn from a study of cytomegalovirus exposure and HLA in healthy donors. Overall study: The 100 million to 140 million unique TCR beta sequences, from 150 million to 200 million T cells, were found by an earlier analysis. Study findings and constraints: Per a prior analysis, the majority of TCR beta V segments were productive roughly 90% or roughly 30% of the time. Researchers reported that a few CMV-associated chains were confirmed in vitro as CMV antigen-specific.

The PCR was carried out with 60 Vbeta primers and 13 Jbeta primers. Clones were sequenced by immunoSEQ multiplex PCR, and TCRdb holds only the in-frame ones, with some missing. The sample contains roughly 200,000 clones, about 83% of which appear only once. CDR1 and CDR2 from the germline V gene are MDHEN and SYDVKM. The germline V and J ends were trimmed by 3 bases and 5 bases, with 7 bases remaining between them. The CDR3 consists of 13 residues. The sequencing input was PBMCs. The J gene is TRBJ2-2, the V gene TRBV28; D may be TRBD1 (5 bases). This TCR was recovered from a female donor in good health and CMV-seronegative. CDR3 in DNA: TGTGCCAGCAGTTTCAGGGTAACCGGGGAGCTGTTTTTT. It is translated as CASSFRVTGELFF.